This T cell receptor beta chain was sequenced during a study of OX40 agonist ivuxolimab in advanced cancers. The assay was immunoSEQ multiplex PCR, and TCRdb's table has in-frame clones only and misses some. The data show 50,000 to 65,000 clones, around 88% seen once. Study results and caveats: Partial responders at 0.1-3.0 mg/kg had among the lowest clonal expansion.

In germline, CDR1 is LNHDA, CDR2 SQIVND (reference sequence). The CDR3 is 20 amino acids. The junction had 12 bases not matched to a gene; V was cut back by 5 bases and J by 1 base. On this clone itself: Antigen: not known.

The J gene is TRBJ2-1, the V gene TRBV19; the match to TRBD2 covers 15 bases. The sequenced sample was CD4+ or CD8+ T cells sorted from blood, obtained in a trial of the OX40 agonist ivuxolimab. The sequence came from an adult with an advanced solid tumor such as melanoma, head and neck, liver or kidney cancer. This chain's CDR3 is CASSSRSGTSGGWSYNEQFF. DNA for the CDR3: TGTGCCAGTAGTTCCAGGTCTGGGACTAGCGGGGGGTGGTCCTACAATGAGCAGTTCTTC. The whole variable domain, remainder taken from reference TRBV19 and TRBJ2-1, is DGGITQSPKYLFRKEGQNVTLSCEQNLNHDAMYWYRQDPGQGLRLIYYSQIVNDFQKGDIAEGYSVSREKKESFPLTVTSAQKNPTAFYLCASSSRSGTSGGWSYNEQFFGPGTRLTVL.